A single TCR beta chain is shown here with its context. The data belong to a study of blood T cell repertoires in COVID-19. Assay used: immunoSEQ multiplex PCR; TCRdb lists only in-frame clones, some missing. The sample lists about 200,000 clones; around three quarters were seen once. V was clipped by 5 bases and J by 0 bases, with 20 bases between them. The CDR3 is 18 residues long. CDR1 MDHEN and CDR2 SYDVKM come from the germline V gene. The TCR comes from a woman between 70 and 85 years old with acute or convalescent COVID-19. The sequenced sample was peripheral blood. V and J are TRBV28 and TRBJ2-4; D might be TRBD2 (5 bases). The CDR3 DNA follows: TGTGCCAGCAGTCCCCCAACTAGGACCAGCTTAGCCAAAAACATTCAGTACTTC. Translating gives CASSPPTRTSLAKNIQYF.